These 22 T cell receptor beta chains were sequenced from one sample in a study of blood T cell repertoires in COVID-19. TCRdb's copy holds only in-frame clones and misses some; the assay was immunoSEQ multiplex PCR. The repertoire has about 100,000 clones, roughly 88% of them found once; the top ten carry 6.8%. The sequenced sample consisted of peripheral blood. The receptors were sampled from a man aged 45-60 years with active or convalescent COVID-19.

The CDR3: CASTAGDQETQYF. The CDR3 DNA reads TGCGCCAGCACGGCGGGTGACCAAGAGACCCAGTACTTC. The chain combines TRBV5-1 with TRBJ2-5, with D perhaps TRBD2 (5 bases). CDR3 length: 13 residues. Trimming pared 6 bases from V and 0 bases from J, leaving 9 bases between. Germline loops: CDR1 SGHRS, CDR2 YFSETQ.

This chain uses TRBV28 with TRBJ2-2; TRBD1 aligns across 8 bases. This CDR3 spans 17 amino acids. J gave up 5 bases and V 3 bases, and 11 bases lay outside the gene matches. Germline V lookup: CDR1 MDHEN, CDR2 SYDVKM. The CDR3 reads CASSFFGTGSPTGELFF. Written as DNA, the CDR3 is TGTGCCAGCAGTTTCTTTGGGACAGGATCCCCGACCGGGGAGCTGTTTTTT.

This clone was picked up a small number of times. The chain uses TRBV28 and TRBJ2-1; unclear D gene. Trimming stripped 5 bases from V and 8 bases from J, with 7 bases between. Germline assignment: CDR1 MDHEN and CDR2 SYDVKM. CDR3 length: 11 amino acids. CDR3 coding DNA: TGTGCCAGCAGTAAATTCGATGAGCAGTTCTTC. This codes for CASSKFDEQFF.

This chain uses TRBV5-6 with TRBJ2-1, with 8 bases lining up with TRBD1. The length of the CDR3 is 15 residues. Trimming took 1 base from V and 10 from J; bases not matched to a gene: 10. CDR1 is SGHDT, CDR2 YYEEEE, per germline. For the CDR3, the DNA is TGTGCCAGCAGCTTGCTCGACAGGGGTAGTCCCGAGCAGTTCTTC. As protein: CASSLLDRGSPEQFF.

This clone has more than one count but fewer than ten. The rearrangement joins TRBV5-1 to TRBJ1-1; 8 bases agree with TRBD1. This CDR3 has 14 residues. CDR1 is SGHRS, CDR2 YFSETQ, per germline. V shed 4 bases, J shed 1 base, and the junction held 3 bases outside the gene matches. The CDR3 is CASSTDRENTEAFF. As DNA, the CDR3 is TGCGCCAGCAGCACGGACAGGGAGAACACTGAAGCTTTCTTT.

The sample holds one count of this clone. The V and J genes are TRBV4-1 and TRBJ1-5; 8 nucleotides match TRBD1. The CDR3 has 15 amino acids. Losses at the gene ends were 4 bases for V and 4 bases for J; bases not matched to a gene: 6. Germline V gene data show CDR1 as MGHRA and CDR2 as YSYEKL. The CDR3 region is CASSPTGDLNQPQHF. The CDR3 DNA reads TGCGCCAGCAGCCCGACAGGGGATTTGAATCAGCCCCAGCATTTT.

The chain uses TRBV28 and TRBJ1-2, with 9 bases matching TRBD1. V shed 6 bases, J shed 4 bases, and the junction held 6 bases outside the gene matches. CDR1 is MDHEN, CDR2 SYDVKM, per germline. The CDR3 consists of 14 residues. CDR3 amino acids: CASSRDRELYGYTF. The CDR3 nucleotides read TGTGCCAGCAGCCGGGACAGGGAGCTCTATGGCTACACCTTC.

The V gene is TRBV10-3, the J gene TRBJ1-2; the D is unclear. CDR1 ENHRY and CDR2 SYGVKD come from the germline V gene. The CDR3 covers 14 residues. Trimming removed 2 bases from V and 5 bases from J, with 12 bases in between. For the CDR3, the DNA is TGTGCCATCAGTGAGACGGAGGCGGCTTATGGCTACACCTTC. It specifies CAISETEAAYGYTF.

This chain joins TRBV28 and TRBJ1-2; no firm D call. The V gene's germline CDR1 is MDHEN and CDR2 SYDVKM. Trimming took off 2 bases at V and 3 bases at J, with 7 bases between the two ends. The length of the CDR3 is 13 residues. The CDR3 loop reads CASSLNRDYGYTF. The CDR3 coding sequence is TGTGCCAGCAGTTTAAACCGAGACTATGGCTACACCTTC.

Written as DNA, the CDR3 is TGTGCCAGTCGTTTGGGGAGGGGATACGATAATGAGCAGTTCTTC. This gives the protein CASRLGRGYDNEQFF. The gene calls are TRBV2 and TRBJ2-1, with 7 bases that match TRBD2. Per the germline V gene, CDR1 is SNHLY and CDR2 is FYNNEI. The CDR3 contains 15 residues. After removal of 9 bases from V and 7 bases from J, the junction contained 15 bases not matched to a gene.

V gene TRBV6-5 combines with J gene TRBJ1-6; 7 positions agree with TRBD1. With 8 bases clipped from V and 9 bases from J, the junction kept 10 bases outside the gene matches. The germline CDR1 and CDR2 sequences are MNHEY and SVGAGI. The CDR3 contains 14 residues. The CDR3 loop reads CASEGRDSLSPLHF. For the CDR3, the DNA is TGTGCCAGCGAGGGCCGGGACAGTCTTTCACCCCTCCACTTT.

The rearrangement links TRBV5-1 to TRBJ2-2, with a weak D call TRBD2 (5 bases). This CDR3 contains 14 residues. Germline CDR1 SGHRS, CDR2 YFSETQ. Trimming took 2 bases from V and 6 from J, leaving 11 bases between them. CDR3 DNA: TGCGCCAGCAGCTTTAGCGCTGGAGCCGGGGAGCTGTTTTTT. This encodes CASSFSAGAGELFF.

The chain joins TRBV3-1 (or the pseudogene TRBV3-2) to TRBJ1-2, with 10 positions matching TRBD1. The germline V gene has CDR1 LGHDT and CDR2 YNNKEL (reference sequence). This CDR3 contains 14 residues. J gave up 7 bases and V 5 bases, and 7 bases lay outside the gene matches. The CDR3 DNA reads TGTGCCAGCAGCGTTCGACAGGGGGCGAGTGGCTACACCTTC. This sequence encodes CASSVRQGASGYTF.

The chain carries TRBV28 and TRBJ2-3; 9 bases align to TRBD2. V shed 7 bases, J shed 3 bases, and the junction held 14 bases outside the gene matches. The germline V gene encodes CDR1 MDHEN and CDR2 SYDVKM. The CDR3 has 17 amino acids. The CDR3, as DNA: TGTGCCAGCAACTACCCTACCAATAGCGGGAGAACAGATACGCAGTATTTT. It codes for CASNYPTNSGRTDTQYF.

CDR3 sequence reads: CASSPTQGDGIQYF. Written as DNA, the CDR3 is TGCGCCAGCAGCCCCACCCAGGGTGATGGCATTCAGTACTTC. The rearrangement uses TRBV5-1 and TRBJ2-4; maybe TRBD1 (5 bases). Looked up from germline, CDR1 is SGHRS and CDR2 is YFSETQ. This CDR3 has 14 amino acids. The ends were cut back, 4 bases at V and 9 bases at J, with 17 bases in the middle.

CDR3 sequence reads: CASSPPTSGRNIQYF. For the CDR3, the DNA is TGTGCCAGCAGCCCCCCAACTAGCGGTAGAAACATTCAGTACTTC. The chain combines TRBV11-3 with TRBJ2-4; 8 bases are a match to TRBD2. CDR3 size: 15 residues. Germline values: CDR1 SGHNT, CDR2 YENEEA. Germline trimming cut 5 bases from V and 6 bases from J; bases unmatched to any gene: 9.

The V gene is TRBV25-1, the J gene TRBJ2-2; no firm D call. Trimming took off 6 bases at V and 4 bases at J, with 9 bases between the two ends. Germline V CDR1 and CDR2: MGHDK, SYGVNS. The CDR3 has 13 amino acids. In DNA form, the CDR3 reads TGTGCCAGCAGCGAGGTCCTCACCGGGGAGCTGTTTTTT. Translating gives CASSEVLTGELFF.

CDR3: CASSLKSIQGPCILAYSNQPQHF. CDR3 nucleotides: TGTGCCAGCAGCTTAAAGTCGATTCAGGGTCCCTGTATACTGGCGTATAGCAATCAGCCCCAGCATTTT. This rearrangement joins TRBV7-3 to TRBJ1-5; possible D gene TRBD1, 5 bases. The CDR3 covers 23 residues. Germline-derived CDR1 and CDR2 are SGHTA and FQGTGA. Trimming stripped 1 base from V and 0 bases from J, with 31 bases between.

This clone was counted only a few times. The V and J genes are TRBV7-6 and TRBJ2-7, with 8 bases aligning to TRBD2. The CDR3 has 16 amino acids. V shed 9 bases, J shed 1 base, and the junction held 14 bases outside the gene matches. The V gene's germline CDR1 is SGHVS and CDR2 FNYEAQ. CDR3 region: CASSDGAAGGSYEQYF. CDR3 sequence (DNA): TGTGCCAGTAGTGATGGGGCCGCGGGAGGTTCCTACGAGCAGTACTTC. Using reference TRBV7-6 and TRBJ2-7 for the parts outside the CDR3, the full variable domain is GAGVSQSPRYKVTKRGQDVALRCDPISGHVSLYWYRQALGQGPEFLTYFNYEAQQDKSGLPNDRFSAERPEGSISTLTIQRTEQRDSAMYRCASSDGAAGGSYEQYFGPGTRLTVT.

The rearrangement joins TRBV2 to TRBJ1-1; no firm D call. Germline values: CDR1 SNHLY, CDR2 FYNNEI. There are 14 residues in the CDR3. Trimming removed 6 bases at V and 3 bases at J, with 14 bases between. The CDR3 DNA sequence: TGTGCCAGCAGCGCCGCTCGACGGGACACTGAAGCTTTCTTT. Amino acid sequence: CASSAARRDTEAFF.

CDR3 sequence reads: CASSSYEAFF. The CDR3, as DNA: TGTGCCAGCAGTTCCTATGAAGCTTTCTTT. The rearrangement links TRBV6-6 to TRBJ1-1; D gene ambiguous. Germline CDR1 is MNHNY and CDR2 is SVGAGI (reference sequence). The CDR3 spans 10 residues. Trimming removed 4 bases at V and 7 bases at J, with 4 bases between.

The chain links TRBV6-2 or TRBV6-3 to TRBJ2-5; TRBD1 matches at 7 bases. The CDR3 runs to 14 residues. Losses at the gene ends were 6 bases for V and 6 bases for J; bases not matched to a gene: 10. Germline assignment: CDR1 MNHEY and CDR2 SVGEGT. The CDR3 DNA reads as TGTGCCAGCAGCTCCGGGACAGTCATACAGACCCAGTACTTC. Amino acid sequence: CASSSGTVIQTQYF.